This paragraph reports one T cell receptor (beta chain). Original methodology: Nucleated cell number was recorded as an estimate derived from reference gene primer amplification. Generated by immunoSEQ multiplex PCR, the TCRdb table keeps only in-frame clones and is missing some. V and J calls and clone size are copied from that table; D and trimming were computed from the DNA. The table shows 180,000 or so clones, with 82% occurring only once. The data stem from a study of blood T cell repertoires in COVID-19. Study overall: Sites across the United States, Italy and Spain contributed samples from acute and convalescent COVID-19. From T cells, B-cell-depleted T cells, or PBMCs came the material, which was cDNA or gDNA.

V lost 3 bases and J lost 1, with 13 bases in between. The CDR3 length is 15 residues. Germline CDR1 reads SGHDT; CDR2 reads YYEEEE. Material for sequencing was peripheral blood. This rearrangement joins TRBV5-6 to TRBJ1-1; D may be TRBD1 (6 bases). The sequence derives from a woman aged 70-85 years with acute or convalescent COVID-19. This CDR3 reads CASSWDLTGNTEAFF. The DNA of the CDR3 is TGTGCCAGCAGCTGGGACCTGACAGGGAACACTGAAGCTTTCTTT. Full variable domain (remainder filled in from reference TRBV5-6 and TRBJ1-1): DAGVTQSPTHLIKTRGQQVTLRCSPKSGHDTVSWYQQALGQGPQFIFQYYEEEERQRGNFPDRFSGHQFPNYSSELNVNALLLGDSALYLCASSWDLTGNTEAFFGQGTRLTVV.